This T cell receptor beta chain was captured in a study of T cells in Graves' hyperthyroidism and ophthalmopathy. About the research overall: Peripheral blood was drawn at first diagnosis, prior to all treatment.

Germline lookup yields CDR1 SNHLY and CDR2 FYNNEI. The CDR3 totals 13 residues. Trimming shortened V by 6 bases and J by 11 bases, and 16 bases separated the two germline ends. General observations from the study: Stable hyperthyroidism was separated from ophthalmopathy by a model based on 13 V-J features.

What was amplified from RNA transcripts were TCR beta CDR3 regions. Using the HTBI primer set, a first-round RT-PCR was run on the TCR CDR3. TCRdb re-called the multiplex PCR reads through MiXCR, storing one row per CDR3 protein. The sample lists hundreds of thousands of distinct CDR3 sequences; around 15% were seen once. Graves' hyperthyroidism qualified as stable when ophthalmopathy did not progress within 18 months. A few counts support this clonotype. What it binds is not known. This TCR came from a woman aged 18 to 35 with Graves' hyperthyroidism. What was sequenced was blood. The rearrangement joins TRBV2 to TRBJ1-4; D is possibly TRBD1 (5 bases). CDR3 in DNA: TGTGCCAGCAGCAACTTGGTGGGGGGGAAACTGTTTTTT. Its translation is CASSNLVGGKLFF.